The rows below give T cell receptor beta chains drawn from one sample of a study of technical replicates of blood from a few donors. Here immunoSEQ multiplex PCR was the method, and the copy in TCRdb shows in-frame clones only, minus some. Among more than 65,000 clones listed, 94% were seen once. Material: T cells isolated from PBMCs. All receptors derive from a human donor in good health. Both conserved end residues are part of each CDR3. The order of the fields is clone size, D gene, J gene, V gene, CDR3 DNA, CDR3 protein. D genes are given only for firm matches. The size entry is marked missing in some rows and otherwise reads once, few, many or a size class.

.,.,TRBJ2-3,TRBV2,TGTGCCAGCAGAGACAGAACAGATACGCAGTATTTT,CASRDRTDTQYF
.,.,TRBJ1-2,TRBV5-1,TGCGCCAGCAGCAATACCGGGACACCCTCTTCGGAGGGCTACACCTTC,CASSNTGTPSSEGYTF
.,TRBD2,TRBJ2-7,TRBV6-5,TGTGCCAGCAGTGGTGGCGGGGGTACCTACGAGCAGTACTTC,CASSGGGGTYEQYF
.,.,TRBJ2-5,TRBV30,TGTGCCTGGAGTGTACTCCTTGTTAGGCCGGCGGGGGAGACCCAGTACTTC,CAWSVLLVRPAGETQYF
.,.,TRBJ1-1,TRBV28,TGTGCCAGCACCACCTCCGCGGGGATGAACACTGAAGCTTTCTTT,CASTTSAGMNTEAFF
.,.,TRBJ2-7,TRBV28,TGTGCCAGCAGTTTATATTCAGGGGAGCTCTCGTACTTC,CASSLYSGELSYF
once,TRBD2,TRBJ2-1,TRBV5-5,TGTGCCAGCAGCCCCCCTAGCGGGAGGGCCTCTGACAATGAGCAGTTCTTC,CASSPPSGRASDNEQFF
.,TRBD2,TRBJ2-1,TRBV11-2,TGTGCCAGCAGCGGGACTAGCGGCAATGAGCAGTTCTTC,CASSGTSGNEQFF
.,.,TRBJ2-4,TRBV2,TGTGCCAGCTCGAGAGGACAGTTCAGTGGATACTTC,CASSRGQFSGYF
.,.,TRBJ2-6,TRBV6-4,TGTGCCAGCTCTGAGGCCTCTGGGGCCAACGTCCTGACTTTC,CASSEASGANVLTF
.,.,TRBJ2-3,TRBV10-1,TGCGCCAGCAGTGACCCACCGGGAAACCCGGCAGATACGCAGTATTTT,CASSDPPGNPADTQYF
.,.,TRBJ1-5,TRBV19,TGTGCCAGTAGCGGGGGGATAGGCAATCAGCCCCAGCATTTT,CASSGGIGNQPQHF
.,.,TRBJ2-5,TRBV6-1,TGTGCCAGCAGTTCTCTCCAGGGTCGAGAGACCCAGTACTTC,CASSSLQGRETQYF
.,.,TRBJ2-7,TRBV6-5,TGTGCCAGCAGTTACACCAACAGTGCAGCAGGGGAGCAGTACTTC,CASSYTNSAAGEQYF
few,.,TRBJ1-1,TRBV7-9,TGTGCCAGCAGCTTAGTTAGCCGAATTAACACTGAAGCTTTCTTT,CASSLVSRINTEAFF
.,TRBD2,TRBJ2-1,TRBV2,TGTGCCAGCAGTAAGGCGGGAGGCACTATGGCCTATGAGCAGTTCTTC,CASSKAGGTMAYEQFF
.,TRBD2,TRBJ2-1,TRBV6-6,TGTGCCAGCAGTTACTCGACCGGGGGGGGCAATGAGCAGTTCTTC,CASSYSTGGGNEQFF
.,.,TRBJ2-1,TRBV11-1,TGTGCCAGCAGCTCGATCTACTCTGAACCCTCCTACAATGAGCAGTTCTTC,CASSSIYSEPSYNEQFF
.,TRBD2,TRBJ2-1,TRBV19,TGTGCCAGTAGTTTCGGGACTAGTGGTTTCGATGAGCAGTTCTTC,CASSFGTSGFDEQFF
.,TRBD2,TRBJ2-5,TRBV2,TGTGCCAGCACATCACTAGCGGGTGGAGAGACCCAGTACTTC,CASTSLAGGETQYF
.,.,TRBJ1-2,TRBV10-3,TGTGCCATCAGCGACCCCGGGGTAGCTAACTATGGCTACACCTTC,CAISDPGVANYGYTF
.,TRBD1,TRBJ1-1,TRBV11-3,TGTGCCAGCGGGACAGGGTACATGAACACTGAAGCTTTCTTT,CASGTGYMNTEAFF
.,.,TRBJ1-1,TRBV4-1,TGCGCCAGCAGCCAAGTCGTAAACACTGAAGCTTTCTTT,CASSQVVNTEAFF
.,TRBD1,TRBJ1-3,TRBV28,TGTGCCAGCAGTCCCGGACAGGTTGGAAACACCATATATTTT,CASSPGQVGNTIYF
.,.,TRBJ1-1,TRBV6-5,TGTGCCAGCAGTTACTCGCACAGGCTGAACACTGAAGCTTTCTTT,CASSYSHRLNTEAFF
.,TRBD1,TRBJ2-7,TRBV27,TGTGCCAGCAAGACAGGGGGCCTCTCCTACGAGCAGTACTTC,CASKTGGLSYEQYF
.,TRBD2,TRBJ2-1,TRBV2,TGTGCCAGCAGTCTAAGGCTAGCGGGGGGTTCCGATGAGCAGTTCTTC,CASSLRLAGGSDEQFF
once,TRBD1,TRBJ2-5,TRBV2,TGTGCCAGCAGTCGGGGATGGACAGGGGAGACCCAGTACTTC,CASSRGWTGETQYF
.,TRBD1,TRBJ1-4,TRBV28,TGTGCCAGCAGTCCTCCGGACAGGCATAATGAAAAACTGTTTTTT,CASSPPDRHNEKLFF
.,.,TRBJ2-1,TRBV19,TGTGCCAGTAGTATACTGGAGACCAATGAGCAGTTCTTC,CASSILETNEQFF
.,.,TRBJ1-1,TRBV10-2,TGCGCCAGCAGTGAAAGGGGGAGCACTGAAGCTTTCTTT,CASSERGSTEAFF
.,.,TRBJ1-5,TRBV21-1,TGTGCCAGCAGCACAACACAGTTTCAGCCCCAGCATTTT,CASSTTQFQPQHF
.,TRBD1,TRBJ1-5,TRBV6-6,TGTGCCAGCAGTTTTGGGCAGGGGGCGACCGTACAGCATTTT,CASSFGQGATVQHF
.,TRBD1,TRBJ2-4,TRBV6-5,TGTGCCAGCAGTCTGGACAGGGCCAAAAACATTCAGTACTTC,CASSLDRAKNIQYF
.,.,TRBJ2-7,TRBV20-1,TGCAGTGCTAGAGTGGTGGCGGAACAGTACTTC,CSARVVAEQYF
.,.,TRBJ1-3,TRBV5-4,TGTGCCAGCAGCTACGGGGGTGGAAACACCATATATTTT,CASSYGGGNTIYF
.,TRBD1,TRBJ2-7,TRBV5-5,TGTGCCAGCAGCCCGGGGGACAGGGACTACGAGCAGTACTTC,CASSPGDRDYEQYF
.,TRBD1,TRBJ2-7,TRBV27,TGTGCCAGCAGTCCGCGGGACAGGGGGCGTTCCTACGAGCAGTACTTC,CASSPRDRGRSYEQYF
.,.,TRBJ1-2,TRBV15,TGTGCCACCAGCAGCGAGAGTGAATATGGCTACACCTTC,CATSSESEYGYTF
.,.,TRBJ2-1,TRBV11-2,TGTGCCAGCAGCTTATCCCGGGCGGGTTTGGATGAGCAGTTCTTC,CASSLSRAGLDEQFF
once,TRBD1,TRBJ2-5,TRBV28,TGTGCCAGCAGCCGCTCCATCAGGGGGCACGTGGAACGGGAGACCCAGTACTTC,CASSRSIRGHVERETQYF
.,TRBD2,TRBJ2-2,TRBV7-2,TGTGCCAGCAGCTCCCGGACTAGCGGGAGGGCCGGGGAGCTGTTTTTT,CASSSRTSGRAGELFF
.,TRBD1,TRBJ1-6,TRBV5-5,TGTGCCACCTCATCGGACAGGGGAGAGGCTTCACCCCTCCACTTT,CATSSDRGEASPLHF
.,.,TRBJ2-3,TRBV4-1,TGCGCCAGCAGCCAGCGGGGAGATACGCAGTATTTT,CASSQRGDTQYF
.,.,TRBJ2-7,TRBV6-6,TGTGCCAGCAGCGCTCTGGGGGCTGGCGAGCAGTACTTC,CASSALGAGEQYF
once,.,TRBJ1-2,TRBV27,TGTGCCAGCGGGGGGGGCGACCCTACTAACTATGGCTACACCTTC,CASGGGDPTNYGYTF
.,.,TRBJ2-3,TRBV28,TGTGCCAGCAGCCCGGGGGTGGCAGATACGCAGTATTTT,CASSPGVADTQYF
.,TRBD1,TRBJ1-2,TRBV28,TGTGCCAGCAGCCCTTCTACAGGGGTCTATGGCTACACCTTC,CASSPSTGVYGYTF
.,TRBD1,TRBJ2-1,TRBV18,TGTGCCAGCTCACCCGGGACAGGGGAGGACAATGAGCAGTTCTTC,CASSPGTGEDNEQFF
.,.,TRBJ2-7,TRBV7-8,TGTGCCAGCAGCGGCACTACGGTAGGCTACGAGCAGTACTTC,CASSGTTVGYEQYF
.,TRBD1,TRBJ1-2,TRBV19,TGTGCCAATCCCGGGGGACAGGGAGTTGGCTACACCTTC,CANPGGQGVGYTF
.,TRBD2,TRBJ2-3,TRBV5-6,TGTGCCAGCAGCGCGGGACTAGCGGGATATGTAGATACGCAGTATTTT,CASSAGLAGYVDTQYF
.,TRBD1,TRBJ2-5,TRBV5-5,TGTGCCAGCAGCTTGATGGCAGGGGGTGGAGAGACCCAGTACTTC,CASSLMAGGGETQYF
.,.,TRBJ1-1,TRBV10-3,TGTGCCATCAGACTGGACAGCAAGAACACTGAAGCTTTCTTT,CAIRLDSKNTEAFF
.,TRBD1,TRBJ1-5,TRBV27,TGTGCCAGCAGTCTAACAGGGGGAATTGGCAATCAGCCCCAGCATTTT,CASSLTGGIGNQPQHF